One sample yielded the 21 T cell receptor beta chains listed below, sequenced in a study of response to subunit inactivated influenza vaccine. MiXCR, applied by TCRdb to the RT-PCR reads, yields one record per CDR3 protein. Seen here are about 500,000 distinct CDR3 sequences, more than 15% observed once, and the top ten hold approximately 3%. Material: CD4+ T cells sorted from PBMCs, obtained roughly 24 months after vaccination. Receptors were obtained from a man between 50 and 75 years old who received an inactivated influenza vaccine.

The chain's CDR3 is CASSARDRTMNTEAFF. CDR3 in DNA: TGTGCCAGCAGCGCCCGGGACAGGACGATGAACACTGAAGCTTTCTTT. The gene calls are TRBV7-9 and TRBJ1-1, with 8 bases aligning to TRBD1. J gave up 0 bases and V 5 bases, and 8 bases lay outside the gene matches. The CDR3 spans 16 residues. Germline V gene data show CDR1 as SEHNR and CDR2 as FQNEAQ (reference sequence).

V and J are TRBV5-1 and TRBJ2-2, with 7 positions matching TRBD1. With V trimmed by 4 bases and J by 0 bases, 12 bases remained unmatched. This CDR3 region has 18 residues. Germline CDR1 is SGHRS and CDR2 is YFSETQ. The CDR3 sequence is CASSRIRGQGANTGELFF. CDR3 DNA sequence: TGCGCCAGCAGCCGCATAAGGGGGCAGGGCGCGAACACCGGGGAGCTGTTTTTT.

The CDR3 loop is CATSDPTPGRVDEQYF. CDR3 sequence (DNA): TGTGCCACCAGTGATCCAACTCCGGGCAGGGTCGACGAGCAGTACTTC. This chain uses TRBV24-1 with TRBJ2-7, with D tentatively TRBD1 (5 bases). Trimming stripped 3 bases from V and 5 bases from J, with 19 bases between. The CDR3 is 16 residues long. CDR1 is KGHDR and CDR2 is SFDVKD in the germline V gene.

This sequence joins TRBV20-1 and TRBJ2-4; tentatively, D is TRBD1 or TRBD2 (5 bases each). V was trimmed by 0 bases and J by 4 bases, leaving 16 bases between them. Germline V gives CDR1 DFQATT, CDR2 SNEGSKA (reference sequence). This CDR3 contains 16 residues. CDR3 sequence: CSARDSLGERKNIQYF. Written as DNA, the CDR3 is TGCAGTGCTAGAGATAGTTTGGGGGAACGGAAAAACATTCAGTACTTC.

There are many counts of this clonotype. The rearrangement uses TRBV25-1 and TRBJ1-1; no definite D call. CDR3 length: 13 amino acids. Per germline, CDR1 MGHDK and CDR2 SYGVNS. V was clipped by 8 bases and J by 4 bases, with 14 bases between them. In nucleotides, the CDR3 is TGTGCCAGCGAAGGGATGGGCGTCACTGAAGCTTTCTTT. Its protein product is CASEGMGVTEAFF.

The chain carries TRBV9 and TRBJ1-1; unclear D gene. V lost 3 bases, J lost 1 base, and 13 bases lay in between. The CDR3 contains 15 residues. Per germline, CDR1 SGDLS and CDR2 YYNGEE. CDR3 residues: CASSETAETNTEAFF. The CDR3, as DNA: TGTGCCAGCAGCGAAACTGCAGAGACGAACACTGAAGCTTTCTTT.

This clonotype appeared a few times. The V gene is TRBV12-3 or TRBV12-4, the J gene TRBJ2-5, with unresolved D. Between the trimmed V and J ends, which lost 4 bases and 7 bases, there was a span of 7 bases. There are 11 residues in the CDR3. CDR3 coding DNA: TGTGCCAGCAGTTCCTCATGGACCCAGTACTTC. Translation: CASSSSWTQYF.

This clonotype was detected a few times. The chain uses TRBV6-2 or TRBV6-3 and TRBJ2-7, with a tentative D call TRBD2 (6 bases). Trimming stripped 4 bases from V and 4 bases from J, with 11 bases between. There are 13 residues in the CDR3. Germline CDR1 is MNHEY and CDR2 is SVGEGT. The CDR3 region is CASSWAGLYEQYF. DNA for the CDR3: TGTGCCAGCAGTTGGGCGGGGTTATACGAGCAGTACTTC.

This clonotype was seen a handful of times. V is TRBV20-1 and J is TRBJ2-2, with D possibly matching TRBD1 (5 bases). Germline V lookup: CDR1 DFQATT, CDR2 SNEGSKA (reference sequence). CDR3 length: 14 amino acids. Trimming took 5 bases from V and 4 from J, leaving 14 bases between them. The CDR3 loop reads CSASRPQGTGELFF. CDR3 sequence (DNA): TGCAGTGCTTCACGGCCGCAGGGCACCGGGGAGCTGTTTTTT.

This clonotype was recorded a few times. V is TRBV10-3 and J is TRBJ2-7; 8 bases align to TRBD2. Germline V gives CDR1 ENHRY, CDR2 SYGVKD. This CDR3 has 14 residues. Trimming cost V 3 bases and J 2 bases; bases outside gene matches: 3. Written as DNA, the CDR3 is TGTGCCATCAGTGATGGGACTAGTACCTACGAGCAGTACTTC. This gives the protein CAISDGTSTYEQYF.

This clonotype has just a few counts. The chain links TRBV20-1 to TRBJ2-5; no reliable D call. With 0 bases removed from V and 5 bases from J, the gap between germline ends came to 13 bases. The CDR3 consists of 14 residues. Germline CDR1 reads DFQATT; CDR2 reads SNEGSKA (reference sequence). CDR3 amino acids: CSARDSAGRETQYF. The CDR3 coding sequence is TGCAGTGCTAGAGATTCGGCCGGAAGGGAGACCCAGTACTTC.

This clonotype was counted only a few times. V gene TRBV10-1 combines with J gene TRBJ2-7; D tentatively reads TRBD1 or TRBD2 (5 bases each). CDR3 size: 15 residues. The germline V gene encodes CDR1 WNHNN and CDR2 SYGVQD (reference sequence). V was cut by 6 bases and J by 2 bases, with 17 bases left in between. The CDR3 coding sequence is TGCGCCAGCAGCGGCGCAGGGACCTCGCCCTACGAGCAGTACTTC. It specifies CASSGAGTSPYEQYF.

The V and J genes are TRBV28 and TRBJ1-2; no clear D gene. V lost 5 bases to trimming and J lost 8 bases, with 12 bases between them. Germline CDR1 MDHEN, CDR2 SYDVKM. The CDR3 runs to 12 residues. The CDR3 spells CASSPGQLGYTF. The CDR3 region has the DNA TGTGCCAGCAGTCCTGGCCAGTTGGGCTACACCTTC.

The chain carries TRBV10-3 and TRBJ2-3; 9 bases are shared with TRBD1. The CDR3 covers 15 residues. The V segment lost 4 bases and the J segment 3 bases; nucleotides outside the gene matches: 5. From germline, CDR1 is ENHRY and CDR2 SYGVKD. CDR3 DNA: TGTGCCATCAGTGTCGCGGACAGGGGTACAGATACGCAGTATTTT. Its protein is CAISVADRGTDTQYF.

The chain links TRBV29-1 to TRBJ2-1; 8 positions match TRBD2. CDR3 size: 15 residues. The junction had 11 bases not matched to a gene; V was cut back by 6 bases and J by 4 bases. Germline loops: CDR1 SQVTM, CDR2 ANQGSEA. Written as DNA, the CDR3 is TGCAGCGTAGGAGGCGGACTAGCAGCGTACAATGAGCAGTTCTTC. Translating gives CSVGGGLAAYNEQFF.

This clonotype was picked up many times. This sequence joins TRBV20-1 and TRBJ1-6, with no clear D. CDR3 length: 14 amino acids. V gave up 3 bases and J gave up 9 bases, with 15 bases separating them. CDR1 and CDR2 (germline): DFQATT, SNEGSKA (reference sequence). CDR3 protein: CSARTTGSPSPLHF. The CDR3 nucleotides read TGCAGTGCTAGGACGACTGGCTCTCCTTCACCCCTCCACTTT.

This clonotype was counted only a few times. The chain links TRBV20-1 to TRBJ2-1; D is unresolved. Germline lookup yields CDR1 DFQATT and CDR2 SNEGSKA (reference sequence). The CDR3 runs to 11 residues. V lost 6 bases, J lost 4 bases, and 7 bases lay in between. The CDR3 spells CSAREYNEQFF. The CDR3 DNA sequence: TGCAGTGCCCGAGAGTACAATGAGCAGTTCTTC.

The chain employs TRBV20-1 and TRBJ2-4; 14 bases are shared with TRBD2. From germline, CDR1 is DFQATT and CDR2 SNEGSKA (reference sequence). The CDR3 has 18 residues. After removal of 3 bases from V and 3 bases from J, the junction contained 10 bases not matched to a gene. CDR3 amino acids: CSARGLAGARLGKNIQYF. The DNA for the CDR3 is TGCAGTGCTAGGGGACTAGCGGGAGCTCGATTAGGCAAAAACATTCAGTACTTC.

The table lists this clonotype with many counts. The genes are TRBV5-1 and TRBJ2-7; tentative D call: TRBD1 (6 bases). CDR1 is SGHRS and CDR2 is YFSETQ in the germline V gene. The CDR3 runs 14 residues. V was cut by 0 bases and J by 6 bases, with 13 bases left in between. The CDR3 DNA is TGCGCCAGCAGCTTGGGCCAGAAAGGGGGCGAGCAGTACTTC. It specifies CASSLGQKGGEQYF.

This clonotype was seen only a few times. The chain links TRBV12-5 to TRBJ2-3; TRBD1 aligns across 9 bases. This CDR3 region has 15 residues. Germline loops: CDR1 LGHNT, CDR2 FRNRAP. J lost 6 bases, V lost 4 bases, and 8 bases had no gene match. The DNA for the CDR3 is TGTGCTAGTGGTTGGACAGGGGCCCGACCGGATACGCAGTATTTT. It specifies CASGWTGARPDTQYF.

This clonotype was detected only a few times. The chain couples TRBV29-1 to TRBJ2-3, with 7 bases matching TRBD2. The CDR3 contains 13 residues. With V trimmed by 6 bases and J by 0 bases, 3 bases remained unmatched. Germline V gene lookup returns CDR1 SQVTM and CDR2 ANQGSEA. CDR3 protein: CSVKRDSTDTQYF. The CDR3, as DNA: TGCAGCGTCAAGCGGGATAGCACAGATACGCAGTATTTT.